The clone carrying this TCR beta chain has at least ten counts. Both TCR beta VDJ combination and CDR3 sequence profiling were carried out. Genomic DNA was the template for this profiling. TCRdb used MiXCR to reprocess the reads, holding one entry per CDR3 protein. Among fewer than 250,000 distinct CDR3 sequences listed, less than 65% were seen once. These data originate in a study of CD8+CD57+ T cells in acquired aplastic anemia. The ends lost 4 bases at V and 5 bases at J; junction bases unmatched: 6. Germline CDR1 and CDR2: MNHNS and SASEGT. The CDR3 consists of 15 residues. The genes are TRBV6-1 and TRBJ1-2; 11 bases fit TRBD1. Sequencing was performed on sorted CD4+, CD8+, or CD8+CD57+ T cells (not recorded which) from PBMCs. The TCR was taken from a human donor in good health, serving as a control. Here the CDR3 DNA reads TGTGCCAGCAGTGCCCGGACAGGGGGCGGTTATGGCTACACCTTC. This encodes CASSARTGGGYGYTF.